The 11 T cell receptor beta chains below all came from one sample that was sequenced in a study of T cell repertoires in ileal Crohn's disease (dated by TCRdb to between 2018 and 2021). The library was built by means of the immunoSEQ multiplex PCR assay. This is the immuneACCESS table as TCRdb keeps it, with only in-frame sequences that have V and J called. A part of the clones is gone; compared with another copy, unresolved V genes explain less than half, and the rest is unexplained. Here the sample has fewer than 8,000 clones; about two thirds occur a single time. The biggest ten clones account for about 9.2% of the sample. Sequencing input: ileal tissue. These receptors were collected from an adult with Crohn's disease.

The CDR3 sequence is CASSYVSGQQYF. The CDR3 DNA reads as TGTGCCAGCAGTTACGTTTCAGGGCAACAGTACTTC. V usage is TRBV6-6 and J usage is TRBJ2-7; tentative D call: TRBD1 (5 bases). The ends were cut back, 2 bases at V and 10 bases at J, with 12 bases in the middle. CDR3 length: 12 residues. Germline values: CDR1 MNHNY, CDR2 SVGAGI (reference sequence).

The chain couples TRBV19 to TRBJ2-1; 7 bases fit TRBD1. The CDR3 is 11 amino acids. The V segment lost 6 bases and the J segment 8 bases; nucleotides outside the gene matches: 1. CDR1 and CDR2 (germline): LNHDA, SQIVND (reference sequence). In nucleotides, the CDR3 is TGTGCCAGTAGGACAGGGTATGAGCAGTTCTTC. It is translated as CASRTGYEQFF.

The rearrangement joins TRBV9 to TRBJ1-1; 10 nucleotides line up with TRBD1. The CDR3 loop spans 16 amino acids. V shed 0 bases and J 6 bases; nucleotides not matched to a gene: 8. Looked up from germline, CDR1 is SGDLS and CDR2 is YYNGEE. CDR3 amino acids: CASSVASGQGSAEAFF. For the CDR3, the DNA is TGTGCCAGCAGCGTAGCATCGGGACAGGGGTCCGCTGAAGCTTTCTTT. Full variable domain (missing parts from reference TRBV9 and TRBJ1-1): DSGVTQTPKHLITATGQRVTLRCSPRSGDLSVYWYQQSLDQGLQFLIQYYNGEERAKGNILERFSAQQFPDLHSELNLSSLELGDSALYFCASSVASGQGSAEAFFGQGTRLTVV.

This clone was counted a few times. CDR3 region: CSVPQGGETQYF. The CDR3 nucleotides read TGCAGCGTGCCGCAGGGGGGAGAGACCCAGTACTTC. The chain joins TRBV29-1 to TRBJ2-5, with D possibly TRBD1 on 7 matching bases. Germline CDR1 is SQVTM and CDR2 is ANQGSEA. V gave up 6 bases and J gave up 4 bases, with 12 bases separating them. This CDR3 is built from 12 residues.

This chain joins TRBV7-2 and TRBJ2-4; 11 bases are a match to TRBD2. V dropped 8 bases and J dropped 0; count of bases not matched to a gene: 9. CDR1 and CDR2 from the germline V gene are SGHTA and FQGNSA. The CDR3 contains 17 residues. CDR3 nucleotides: TGTGCCAGCGCCGATGGACTAGCGGGCCGAGCCAAAAACATTCAGTACTTC. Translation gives CASADGLAGRAKNIQYF. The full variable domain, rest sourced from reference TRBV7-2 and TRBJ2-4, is GAGVSQSPSNKVTEKGKDVELRCDPISGHTALYWYRQSLGQGLEFLIYFQGNSAPDKSGLPSDRFSAERTGGSVSTLTIQRTQQEDSAVYLCASADGLAGRAKNIQYFGAGTRLSVL.

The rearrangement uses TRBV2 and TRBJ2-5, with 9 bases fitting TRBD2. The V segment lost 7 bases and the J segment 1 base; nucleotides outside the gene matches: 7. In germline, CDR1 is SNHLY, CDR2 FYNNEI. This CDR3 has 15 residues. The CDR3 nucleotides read TGTGCCAGCAAAGTAGCGGGGGCCCCCCAAGAGACCCAGTACTTC. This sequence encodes CASKVAGAPQETQYF. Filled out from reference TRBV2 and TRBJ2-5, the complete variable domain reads EPEVTQTPSHQVTQMGQEVILRCVPISNHLYFYWYRQILGQKVEFLVSFYNNEISEKSEIFDDQFSVERPDGSNFTLKIRSTKLEDSAMYFCASKVAGAPQETQYFGPGTRLLVL.

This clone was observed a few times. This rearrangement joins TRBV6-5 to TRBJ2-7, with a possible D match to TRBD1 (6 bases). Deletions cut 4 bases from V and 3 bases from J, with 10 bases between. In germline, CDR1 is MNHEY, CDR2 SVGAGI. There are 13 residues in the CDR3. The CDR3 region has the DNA TGTGCCAGCAGTTCGACAGGCAACTACGAGCAGTACTTC. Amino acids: CASSSTGNYEQYF.

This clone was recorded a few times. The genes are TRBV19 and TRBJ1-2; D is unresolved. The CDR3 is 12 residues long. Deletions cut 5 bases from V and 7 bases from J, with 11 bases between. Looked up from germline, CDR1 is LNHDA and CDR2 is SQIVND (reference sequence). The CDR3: CASSAISGGYTF. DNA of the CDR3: TGTGCCAGTAGTGCCATTTCGGGTGGCTACACCTTC.

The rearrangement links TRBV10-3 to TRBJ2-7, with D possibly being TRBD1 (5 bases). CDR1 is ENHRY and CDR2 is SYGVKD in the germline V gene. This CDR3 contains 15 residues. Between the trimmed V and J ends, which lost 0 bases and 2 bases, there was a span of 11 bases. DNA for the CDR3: TGTGCCATCAGTGAGTCAAACTTAGGGGCCTACGAGCAGTACTTC. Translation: CAISESNLGAYEQYF.

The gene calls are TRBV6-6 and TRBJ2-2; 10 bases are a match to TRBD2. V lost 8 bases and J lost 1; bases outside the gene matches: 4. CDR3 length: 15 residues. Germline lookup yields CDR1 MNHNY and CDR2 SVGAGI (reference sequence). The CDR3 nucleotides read TGTGCCAGCCCGCGGACTAGCGGGAACACCGGGGAGCTGTTTTTT. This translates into CASPRTSGNTGELFF.

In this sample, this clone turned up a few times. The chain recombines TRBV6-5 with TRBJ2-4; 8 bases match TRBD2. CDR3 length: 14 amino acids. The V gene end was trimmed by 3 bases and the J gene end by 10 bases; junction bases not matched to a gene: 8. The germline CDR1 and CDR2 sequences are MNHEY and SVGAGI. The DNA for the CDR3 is TGTGCCAGCAGTTATTCTCTTACTAGCGGTATTCAGTACTTC. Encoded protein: CASSYSLTSGIQYF.